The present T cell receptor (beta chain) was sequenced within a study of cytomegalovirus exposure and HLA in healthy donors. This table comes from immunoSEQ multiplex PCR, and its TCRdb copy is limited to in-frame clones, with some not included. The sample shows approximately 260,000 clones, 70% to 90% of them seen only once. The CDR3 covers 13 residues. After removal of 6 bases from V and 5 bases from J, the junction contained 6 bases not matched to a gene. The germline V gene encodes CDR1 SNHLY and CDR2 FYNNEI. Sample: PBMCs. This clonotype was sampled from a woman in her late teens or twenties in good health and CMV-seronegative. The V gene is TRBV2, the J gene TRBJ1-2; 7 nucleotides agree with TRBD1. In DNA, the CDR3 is TGTGCCAGCAGACCGGGACAGCCTTATGGCTACACCTTC. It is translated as CASRPGQPYGYTF.